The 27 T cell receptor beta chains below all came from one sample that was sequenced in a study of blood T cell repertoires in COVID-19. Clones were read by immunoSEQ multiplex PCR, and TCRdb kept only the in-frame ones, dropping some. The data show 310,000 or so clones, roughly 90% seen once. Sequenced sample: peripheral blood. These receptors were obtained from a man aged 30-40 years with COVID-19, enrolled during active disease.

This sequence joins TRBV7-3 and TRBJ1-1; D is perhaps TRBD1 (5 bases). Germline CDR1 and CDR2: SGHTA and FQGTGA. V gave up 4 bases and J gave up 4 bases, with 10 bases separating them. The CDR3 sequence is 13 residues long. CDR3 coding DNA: TGTGCCAGCAGCTACATCGGGGGCACTGAAGCTTTCTTT. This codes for CASSYIGGTEAFF.

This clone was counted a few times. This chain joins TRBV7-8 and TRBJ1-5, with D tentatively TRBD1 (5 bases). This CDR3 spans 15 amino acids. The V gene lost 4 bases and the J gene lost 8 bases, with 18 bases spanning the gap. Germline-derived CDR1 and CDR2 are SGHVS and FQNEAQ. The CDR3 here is CASSWRGTAVEPQHF. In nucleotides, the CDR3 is TGTGCCAGCAGCTGGCGCGGGACGGCCGTTGAGCCCCAGCATTTT. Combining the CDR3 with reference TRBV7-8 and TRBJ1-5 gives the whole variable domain GAGVSQSPRYKVAKRGQDVALRCDPISGHVSLFWYQQALGQGPEFLTYFQNEAQLDKSGLPSDRFFAERPEGSVSTLKIQRTQQEDSAVYLCASSWRGTAVEPQHFGDGTRLSIL.

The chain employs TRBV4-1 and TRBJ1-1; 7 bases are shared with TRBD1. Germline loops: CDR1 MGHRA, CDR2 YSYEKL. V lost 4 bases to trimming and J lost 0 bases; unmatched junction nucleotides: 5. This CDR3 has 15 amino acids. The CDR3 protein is CASSRGTAMNTEAFF. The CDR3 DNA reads TGCGCCAGCAGCCGCGGGACAGCTATGAACACTGAAGCTTTCTTT.

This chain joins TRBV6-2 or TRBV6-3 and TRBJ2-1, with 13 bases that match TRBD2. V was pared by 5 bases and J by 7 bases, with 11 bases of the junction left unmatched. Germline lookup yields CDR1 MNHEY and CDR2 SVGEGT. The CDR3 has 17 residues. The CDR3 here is CASSPSTSGGASNEQFF. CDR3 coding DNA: TGTGCCAGCAGTCCCTCTACTAGCGGGGGGGCCTCGAATGAGCAGTTCTTC.

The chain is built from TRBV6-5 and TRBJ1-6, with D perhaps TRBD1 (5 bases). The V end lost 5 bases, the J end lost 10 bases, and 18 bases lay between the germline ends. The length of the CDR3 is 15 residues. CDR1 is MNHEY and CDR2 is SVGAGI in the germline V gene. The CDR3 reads CASSTGVEAGSPLHF. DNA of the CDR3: TGTGCCAGCAGTACGGGGGTAGAGGCTGGCTCACCCCTCCACTTT.

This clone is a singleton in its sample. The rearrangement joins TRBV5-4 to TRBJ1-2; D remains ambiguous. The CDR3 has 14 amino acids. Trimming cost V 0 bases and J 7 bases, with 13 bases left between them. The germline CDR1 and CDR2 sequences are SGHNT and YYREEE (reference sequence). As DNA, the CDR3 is TGTGCCAGCAGCTTGGCTACCCCGGCGGGTGGCTACACCTTC. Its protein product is CASSLATPAGGYTF.

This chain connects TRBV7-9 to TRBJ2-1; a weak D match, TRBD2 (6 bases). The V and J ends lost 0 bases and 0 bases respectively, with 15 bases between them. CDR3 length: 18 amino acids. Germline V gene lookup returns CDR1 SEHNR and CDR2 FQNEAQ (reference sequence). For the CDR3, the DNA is TGTGCCAGCAGCTTAGCGGCCTGGCGGGGAGGCTCCTACAATGAGCAGTTCTTC. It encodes CASSLAAWRGGSYNEQFF.

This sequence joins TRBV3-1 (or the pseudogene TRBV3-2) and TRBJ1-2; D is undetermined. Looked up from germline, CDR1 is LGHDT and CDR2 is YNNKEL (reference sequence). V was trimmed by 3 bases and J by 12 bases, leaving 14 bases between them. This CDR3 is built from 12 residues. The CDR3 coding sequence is TGTGCCAGCAGCCACGAAGGTCAGGCGAACACCTTC. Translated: CASSHEGQANTF.

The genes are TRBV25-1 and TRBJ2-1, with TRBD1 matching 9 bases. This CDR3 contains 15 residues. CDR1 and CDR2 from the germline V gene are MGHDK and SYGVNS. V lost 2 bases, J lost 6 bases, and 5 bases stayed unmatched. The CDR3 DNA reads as TGTGCCAGCAGTGAAGGGACAGGGTTGGGCAATGAGCAGTTCTTC. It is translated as CASSEGTGLGNEQFF.

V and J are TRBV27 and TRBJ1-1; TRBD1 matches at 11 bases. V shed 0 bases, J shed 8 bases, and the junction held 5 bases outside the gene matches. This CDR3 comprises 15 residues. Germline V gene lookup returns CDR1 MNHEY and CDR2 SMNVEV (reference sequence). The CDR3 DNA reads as TGTGCCAGCAGTTTATCTGGGACAGGGGGTCTCGAAGCTTTCTTT. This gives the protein CASSLSGTGGLEAFF.

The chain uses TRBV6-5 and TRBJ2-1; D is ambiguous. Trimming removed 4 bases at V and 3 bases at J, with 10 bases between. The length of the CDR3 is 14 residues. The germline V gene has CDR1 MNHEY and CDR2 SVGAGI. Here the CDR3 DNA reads TGTGCCAGCAGTTTAATCGCTAGCTACAATGAGCAGTTCTTC. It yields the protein CASSLIASYNEQFF.

CDR3 protein: CASSRSGVESNQPQHF. The CDR3 region has the DNA TGTGCCAGCTCACGATCAGGGGTCGAGAGCAATCAGCCCCAGCATTTT. This chain connects TRBV18 to TRBJ1-5; possibly TRBD1 for D (6 bases). The CDR3 length is 16 residues. The V end was cut by 4 bases, the J end by 1 base, with 14 bases between. From germline, CDR1 is KGHSH and CDR2 LQKENI.

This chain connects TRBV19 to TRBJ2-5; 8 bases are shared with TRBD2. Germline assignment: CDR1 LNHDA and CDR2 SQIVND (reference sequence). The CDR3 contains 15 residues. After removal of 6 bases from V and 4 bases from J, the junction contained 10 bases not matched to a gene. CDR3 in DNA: TGTGCCAGTAGGAAGATCGGGGGGGCCCCAGAGACCCAGTACTTC. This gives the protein CASRKIGGAPETQYF.

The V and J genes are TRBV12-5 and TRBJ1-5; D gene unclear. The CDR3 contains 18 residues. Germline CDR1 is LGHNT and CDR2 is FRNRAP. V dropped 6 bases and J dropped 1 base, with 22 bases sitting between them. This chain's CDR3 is CASGLNLGSLGSNQPQHF. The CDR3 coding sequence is TGTGCTAGTGGCCTCAATCTGGGGAGTTTAGGGAGCAATCAGCCCCAGCATTTT.

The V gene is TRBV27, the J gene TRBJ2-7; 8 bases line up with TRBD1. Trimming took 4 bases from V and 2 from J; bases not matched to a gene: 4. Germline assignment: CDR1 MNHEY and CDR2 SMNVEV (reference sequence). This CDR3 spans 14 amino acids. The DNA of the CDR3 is TGTGCCAGCAGTTCCCCGGACAGGGCCTACGAGCAGTACTTC. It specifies CASSSPDRAYEQYF.

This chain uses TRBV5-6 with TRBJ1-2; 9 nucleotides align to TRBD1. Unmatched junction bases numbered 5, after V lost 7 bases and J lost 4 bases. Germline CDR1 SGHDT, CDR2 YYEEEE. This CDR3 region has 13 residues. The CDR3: CASQLQGAYGYTF. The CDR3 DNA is TGTGCCAGCCAACTACAGGGGGCCTATGGCTACACCTTC.

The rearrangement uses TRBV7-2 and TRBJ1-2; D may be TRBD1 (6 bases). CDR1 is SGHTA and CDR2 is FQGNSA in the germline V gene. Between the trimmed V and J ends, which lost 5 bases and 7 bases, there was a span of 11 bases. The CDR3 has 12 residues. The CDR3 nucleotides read TGTGCCAGCAGCCCAGGGGTATTTGGCTACACCTTC. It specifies CASSPGVFGYTF.

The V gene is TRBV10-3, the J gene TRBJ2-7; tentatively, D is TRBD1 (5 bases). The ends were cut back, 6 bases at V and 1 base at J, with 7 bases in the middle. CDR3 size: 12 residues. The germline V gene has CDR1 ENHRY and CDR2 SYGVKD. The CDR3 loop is CAIRDISYEQYF. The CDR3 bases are TGTGCCATCAGGGACATTTCCTACGAGCAGTACTTC.

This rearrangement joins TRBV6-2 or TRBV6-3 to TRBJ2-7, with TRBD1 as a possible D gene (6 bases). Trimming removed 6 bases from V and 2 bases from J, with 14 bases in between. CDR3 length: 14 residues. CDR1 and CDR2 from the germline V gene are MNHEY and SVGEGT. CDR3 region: CASSPGQGTYEQYF. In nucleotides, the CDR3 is TGTGCCAGCAGCCCAGGGCAGGGGACCTACGAGCAGTACTTC.

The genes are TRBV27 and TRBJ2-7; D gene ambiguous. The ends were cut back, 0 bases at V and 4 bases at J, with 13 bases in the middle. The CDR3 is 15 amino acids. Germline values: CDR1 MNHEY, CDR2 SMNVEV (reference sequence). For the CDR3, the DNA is TGTGCCAGCAGTTTATCGGCAGGTGGTTGGTACGAGCAGTACTTC. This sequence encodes CASSLSAGGWYEQYF.

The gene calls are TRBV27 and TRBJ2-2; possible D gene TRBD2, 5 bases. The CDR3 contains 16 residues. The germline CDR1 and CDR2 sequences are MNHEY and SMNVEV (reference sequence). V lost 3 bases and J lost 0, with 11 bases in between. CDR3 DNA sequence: TGTGCCAGCAGTTTTCTTGGGAGTCCGAACACCGGGGAGCTGTTTTTT. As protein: CASSFLGSPNTGELFF.

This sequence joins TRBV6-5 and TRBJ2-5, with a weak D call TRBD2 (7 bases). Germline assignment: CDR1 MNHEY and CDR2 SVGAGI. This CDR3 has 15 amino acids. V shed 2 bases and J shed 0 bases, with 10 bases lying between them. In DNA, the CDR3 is TGTGCCAGCAGTTACGGGGGGGCCAACCAAGAGACCCAGTACTTC. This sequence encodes CASSYGGANQETQYF.

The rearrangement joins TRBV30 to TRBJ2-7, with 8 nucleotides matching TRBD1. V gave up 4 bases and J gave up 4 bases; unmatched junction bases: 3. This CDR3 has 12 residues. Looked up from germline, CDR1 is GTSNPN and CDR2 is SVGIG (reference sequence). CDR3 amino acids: CAWTGGGYEQYF. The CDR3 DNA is TGTGCCTGGACAGGGGGCGGATACGAGCAGTACTTC.

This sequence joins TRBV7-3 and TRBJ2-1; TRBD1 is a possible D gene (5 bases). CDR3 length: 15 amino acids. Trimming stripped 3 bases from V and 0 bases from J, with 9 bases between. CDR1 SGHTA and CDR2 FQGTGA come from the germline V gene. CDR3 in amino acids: CASSFQGHSYNEQFF. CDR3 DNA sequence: TGTGCCAGCAGCTTCCAGGGCCACTCCTACAATGAGCAGTTCTTC.

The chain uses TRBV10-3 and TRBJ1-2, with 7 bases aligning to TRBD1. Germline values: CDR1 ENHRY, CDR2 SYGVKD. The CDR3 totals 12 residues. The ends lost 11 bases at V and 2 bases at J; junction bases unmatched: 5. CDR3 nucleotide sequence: TGTGCCTCCCAGGGGGAAAACTATGGCTACACCTTC. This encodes CASQGENYGYTF.

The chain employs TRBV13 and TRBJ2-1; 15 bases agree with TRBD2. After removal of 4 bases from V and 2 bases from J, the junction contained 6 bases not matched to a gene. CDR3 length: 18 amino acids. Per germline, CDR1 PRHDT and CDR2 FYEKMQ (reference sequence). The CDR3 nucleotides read TGTGCCAGCAGCTATGGGACTAGCGGGAGGTCCCCCTACAATGAGCAGTTCTTC. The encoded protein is CASSYGTSGRSPYNEQFF.

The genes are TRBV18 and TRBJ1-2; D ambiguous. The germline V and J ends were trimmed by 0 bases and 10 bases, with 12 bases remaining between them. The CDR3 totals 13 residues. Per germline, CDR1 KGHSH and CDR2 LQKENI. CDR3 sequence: CASSPPVEGDYTF. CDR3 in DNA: TGTGCCAGCTCACCACCAGTGGAGGGAGACTACACCTTC.